This T cell receptor beta chain emerged from a study of blood T cell repertoires in COVID-19 (dated by TCRdb to 2018 to 2021). Study-level background: The collaborator samples originated in the United States, Italy and Spain and spanned the acute and convalescent phases of COVID-19. The material from the prospective study consisted of cDNA or gDNA derived from T cells, B-cell-depleted T cells, or PBMCs. Nearly every sample came with metadata listing a de-identified subject ID, COVID-19 status, age in years and sex. Where HLA class I and class II types were available, the types were taken from metadata supplied by the sample provider, not from assay-based typing. The samples were drawn from the first 160 participants of the ongoing ImmuneRACE study and from some 1,300 subjects provided by 6 global collaborators. The repertoires were released in a freely available public database meant as a resource for research on the immune response to SARS-CoV-2. The dataset comprised deeply sampled blood TCRbeta repertoires from subjects exposed to, actively infected with, or recovered from COVID-19.

Results the study describes overall, beyond this receptor: How much clinical and demographic metadata was included differed by source and by participant, and the metadata was provided uncurated.

TCRbeta CDR3 regions were amplified from genomic DNA by means of the immunoSEQ Assay, a bias-controlled multiplex PCR. Per the authors' processing: Nucleated cell counts per sample were estimated from amplification of reference gene primers within the assay. Sequence reads were collapsed and filtered to measure the absolute abundance of every unique TCRbeta CDR3 rearrangement. For each sample, productive Simpson clonality was calculated as the square root of Simpson's diversity index over productive rearrangements. The table comes from immuneACCESS by way of TCRdb, which keeps in-frame sequences with V and J called. Part of the clones is missing from these tables; in studies checked, under half for an unresolved V gene and the rest for unknown reasons. That table supplies the V and J calls and clone size; D and trimming were determined from the DNA. This sample lists 200,000 to 250,000 clones; roughly 90% were detected once. The ten top clones hold over 4% of the sample.

Participants in the prospective study were aged about 18 to 100 years, lived in more than 20 United States geographic areas, and enrolled through a virtual design. In the prospective study, cohorts were assigned on the basis of participant-reported clinical history obtained from a screening survey and a study questionnaire. For ImmuneRACE Cohort 3, a participant was defined as recovered based on two consecutive negative NP/OP PCR tests, clearance by a healthcare professional, or resolution of symptoms. In the prospective study, whole blood, serum and a nasopharyngeal or oropharyngeal swab were collected from each participant by mobile phlebotomists. Participants in the prospective study had the option to provide additional blood draws and questionnaires over an approximately two-month period. Prospective study blood samples were shipped either frozen or at room temperature before DNA extraction.

With regard to this clone: This receptor's antigen is unknown. Base-call qualities are not available, and no considerably larger clone is one nucleotide away.

The specimen was PBMCs or T cells enriched from blood (not recorded which). The receptor's source is a woman under 40 who had recovered from COVID-19.

The nucleotides read TGTGCCAGCAGCCCTCCCGAGGGGGACTATGGCTACACCTTC. Its product reads: CASSPPEGDYGYTF. The V and J genes are TRBV7-9 and TRBJ1-2, and TRBD1 may be the D gene, going by 6 matching bases. Measured from the cysteine to the phenylalanine, the CDR3 is 14 residues long. Only CDR3 DNA is held: 42 bases, read in frame from base 1. For CDR1 and CDR2, the germline V gene (reference sequence) lists SEHNR and FQNEAQ. The V end loses 5 bases and the J end loses 3 bases, and a stretch of 13 bases separates them.